The 29 T cell receptor beta chains reported below all come from one sample, sequenced in a study of T-cell memory formation after mild COVID-19. TCRdb ran MiXCR on the 5' RACE reads and lists one entry per CDR3 protein. The table records 200,000 to 250,000 distinct CDR3 sequences, about 9.2% of them present only once. Sequencing input: PBMCs or a T cell subset sorted from them (not recorded which). Source of these receptors: a man between 18 and 35 years old who had mild COVID-19 (a few samples of this study predate the infection). Cell type and time point are not known.

This clonotype was counted a few times. The chain uses TRBV19 and TRBJ1-4; maybe TRBD1 (5 bases). This CDR3 region has 15 residues. From germline, CDR1 is LNHDA and CDR2 SQIVND (reference sequence). Trimming took 3 bases from V and 3 from J, leaving 11 bases between them. This chain's CDR3 is CASSIRDGSNEKLFF. CDR3 sequence (DNA): TGTGCCAGTAGTATCCGGGACGGATCTAATGAAAAACTGTTTTTT.

This clonotype has a handful of counts. The V call is TRBV7-2, the J call TRBJ2-3; 7 bases match TRBD2. Germline V gene lookup returns CDR1 SGHTA and CDR2 FQGNSA. The CDR3 extends over 16 amino acids. J gave up 1 base and V 4 bases, and 8 bases lay outside the gene matches. CDR3 nucleotide sequence: TGTGCCAGCAGCTCCCGGTGGGGGGGAGGCACAGATACGCAGTATTTT. Amino acid sequence: CASSSRWGGGTDTQYF.

There are a few counts of this clonotype. The chain carries TRBV20-1 and TRBJ2-7; D may be TRBD1 or TRBD2 (6 bases each). Between the trimmed V and J ends, which lost 6 bases and 2 bases, there was a span of 11 bases. CDR1 and CDR2 from the germline V gene are DFQATT and SNEGSKA (reference sequence). The CDR3 contains 12 residues. The CDR3 spells CSAGRGAYEQYF. CDR3 sequence (DNA): TGCAGTGCGGGAAGGGGGGCCTACGAGCAGTACTTC.

This sequence joins TRBV27 and TRBJ2-3, with D possibly TRBD1 on 6 matching bases. Trimming shortened V by 5 bases and J by 2 bases, and 8 bases separated the two germline ends. The CDR3 runs to 13 residues. Germline V gene lookup returns CDR1 MNHEY and CDR2 SMNVEV (reference sequence). The CDR3 sequence: CASSGDNTDTQYF. In DNA, the CDR3 is TGTGCCAGCAGTGGGGACAACACAGATACGCAGTATTTT.

The V gene is TRBV28, the J gene TRBJ2-7; 11 bases map to TRBD1. Germline V gene data show CDR1 as MDHEN and CDR2 as SYDVKM. The junction had 4 bases not matched to a gene; V was cut back by 7 bases and J by 2 bases. The CDR3 is 14 amino acids. CDR3: CASKEGQGAYEQYV. CDR3 bases: TGTGCCAGCAAGGAGGGACAGGGGGCCTACGAGCAGTACGTC.

CDR3 nucleotide sequence: TGTGCCAGCAGCCAAGCTATCCTCAGGGGGTTCAACTACTACAATGAGCAGTTCTTC. Amino acid sequence: CASSQAILRGFNYYNEQFF. The rearrangement links TRBV3-1 to TRBJ2-1; 7 nucleotides match TRBD1. The germline V gene has CDR1 LGHDT and CDR2 YNNKEL (reference sequence). The CDR3 contains 19 residues. V gave up 1 base and J gave up 3 bases; unmatched junction bases: 15.

This clonotype has a count of ten or more. The chain couples TRBV18 to TRBJ2-7; D gene unclear. Trimming removed 0 bases from V and 0 bases from J, with 9 bases in between. The CDR3 runs to 15 residues. Germline V gene sequence: CDR1 KGHSH, CDR2 LQKENI. The CDR3 region is CASSPPGYSSYEQYF. CDR3 nucleotide sequence: TGTGCCAGCTCACCACCAGGCTATAGCTCCTACGAGCAGTACTTC.

The CDR3: CASSQSQGPSYGYTF. CDR3 in DNA: TGCGCCAGCAGCCAATCCCAAGGGCCCAGCTATGGCTACACCTTC. V is TRBV4-3 and J is TRBJ1-2; the D is unclear. Trimming removed 2 bases at V and 4 bases at J, with 14 bases between. Per the germline V gene, CDR1 is LGHNA and CDR2 is YSLEER. The CDR3 has 15 amino acids.

This chain connects TRBV28 to TRBJ2-2; D ambiguous. The CDR3 has 16 amino acids. Germline V gives CDR1 MDHEN, CDR2 SYDVKM. Trimming removed 7 bases from V and 4 bases from J, with 19 bases in between. The CDR3, as DNA: TGTGCCAGCAACGTTAATTTGGGTACGGGCACCGGGGAGCTGTTTTTT. Protein sequence: CASNVNLGTGTGELFF.

This clonotype has more than one count but fewer than ten. The J gene is TRBJ2-7, the V gene TRBV7-9; a weak D match, TRBD1 (6 bases). The length of the CDR3 is 16 residues. The germline gives CDR1 SEHNR, CDR2 FQNEAQ (reference sequence). V lost 5 bases and J lost 2, with 19 bases in between. CDR3: CASSLGETGSAYEQYV. The DNA of the CDR3 is TGTGCCAGCAGCCTCGGTGAGACAGGCTCAGCCTACGAGCAGTACGTC.

This clonotype was found many times. This rearrangement joins TRBV20-1 to TRBJ2-3; D is ambiguous. CDR1 DFQATT and CDR2 SNEGSKA come from the germline V gene (reference sequence). V was cut by 4 bases and J by 1 base, with 12 bases left in between. This CDR3 comprises 14 residues. CDR3 nucleotide sequence: TGCAGTGCTACCCAGCGTCGGGGCACAGATACGCAGTATTTT. It encodes CSATQRRGTDTQYF.

This chain links TRBV7-9 with TRBJ2-6; D remains unclear. Germline V CDR1 and CDR2: SEHNR, FQNEAQ (reference sequence). The length of the CDR3 is 15 residues. V gave up 5 bases and J gave up 0 bases, with 8 bases separating them. CDR3 loop: CASSVGISGANVLTF. CDR3 bases: TGTGCCAGCAGCGTGGGGATCTCTGGGGCCAACGTCCTGACTTTC. Together with reference TRBV7-9 and TRBJ2-6, the CDR3 gives the full variable domain: DTGVSQNPRHKITKRGQNVTFRCDPISEHNRLYWYRQTLGQGPEFLTYFQNEAQLEKSRLLSDRFSAERPKGSFSTLEIQRTEQGDSAMYLCASSVGISGANVLTFGAGSRLTVL.

There are a few counts of this clonotype. The chain carries TRBV7-3 and TRBJ2-3; D is ambiguous. Looked up from germline, CDR1 is SGHTA and CDR2 is FQGTGA. The CDR3 has 15 amino acids. Trimming left V 6 bases short and J 2 bases short, with 15 bases between. CDR3 amino acids: CASSLTTYLTDTQYF. The DNA of the CDR3 is TGTGCCAGCAGTCTGACGACCTACCTCACAGATACGCAGTATTTT. The entire variable domain, with the rest obtained from reference TRBV7-3 and TRBJ2-3, is as follows: GAGVSQTPSNKVTEKGKYVELRCDPISGHTALYWYRQSLGQGPEFLIYFQGTGAADDSGLPNDRFFAVRPEGSVSTLKIQRTERGDSAVYLCASSLTTYLTDTQYFGPGTRLTVL.

This clonotype occurred many times. The chain combines TRBV7-9 with TRBJ2-5; the match to TRBD2 covers 7 bases. J gave up 2 bases and V 5 bases, and 2 bases lay outside the gene matches. The germline V gene encodes CDR1 SEHNR and CDR2 FQNEAQ (reference sequence). The CDR3 is 13 residues long. CDR3 in amino acids: CASSPGGQETQYF. The CDR3 bases are TGTGCCAGCAGCCCCGGGGGGCAAGAGACCCAGTACTTC.

This rearrangement joins TRBV14 to TRBJ1-4; 9 bases align to TRBD1. The trim removed 4 bases at V and 8 bases at J, leaving 5 bases unmatched. The V gene's germline CDR1 is SGHDN and CDR2 FVKESK. The CDR3 has 14 residues. CDR3 coding DNA: TGTGCCAGCAGCCCCCGGACAGGGGCAGAAAAACTGTTTTTT. Residues: CASSPRTGAEKLFF. Full variable domain (remainder filled in from reference TRBV14 and TRBJ1-4): EAGVTQFPSHSVIEKGQTVTLRCDPISGHDNLYWYRRVMGKEIKFLLHFVKESKQDESGMPNNRFLAERTGGTYSTLKVQPAELEDSGVYFCASSPRTGAEKLFFGSGTQLSVL.

A few counts support this clonotype. Written as DNA, the CDR3 is TGTGCCAGCAGCTCACCGGGACAGGGACTCTACGAGCAGTACTTC. Translating it yields CASSSPGQGLYEQYF. The V and J genes are TRBV5-5 and TRBJ2-7; 9 bases match TRBD1. Trimming removed 3 bases from V and 3 bases from J; junction bases left unmatched: 7. Germline CDR1 SGHKS, CDR2 YYEKEE (reference sequence). The CDR3 totals 15 residues.

This clonotype has ten or more counts. The V and J genes are TRBV28 and TRBJ1-2; D perhaps matches TRBD1 (6 bases). The germline V gene encodes CDR1 MDHEN and CDR2 SYDVKM. CDR3 length equals 12 residues. Deletions cut 6 bases from V and 8 bases from J, with 13 bases between. CDR3 coding DNA: TGTGCCAGCAGCCCAGGCGGGGGCGGCTACACCTTC. This codes for CASSPGGGGYTF.

J is TRBJ1-2 and V is TRBV5-4; D ambiguous. Germline V gene lookup returns CDR1 SGHNT and CDR2 YYREEE (reference sequence). The CDR3 has 16 amino acids. V was cut by 0 bases and J by 2 bases, with 14 bases left in between. The CDR3 bases are TGTGCCAGCAGCTTGGCCCGGGGAGGCTCAAACTATGGCTACACCTTC. Residues: CASSLARGGSNYGYTF.

The chain is built from TRBV28 and TRBJ2-1; tentative D call: TRBD1 (6 bases). The CDR3 spans 13 residues. In germline, CDR1 is MDHEN, CDR2 SYDVKM. The V gene lost 3 bases and the J gene lost 7 bases, with 10 bases spanning the gap. CDR3 region: CASSFWTANEQFF. CDR3 sequence (DNA): TGTGCCAGCAGTTTTTGGACAGCAAATGAGCAGTTCTTC. Full variable domain (rest looked up from reference TRBV28 and TRBJ2-1): DVKVTQSSRYLVKRTGEKVFLECVQDMDHENMFWYRQDPGLGLRLIYFSYDVKMKEKGDIPEGYSVSREKKERFSLILESASTNQTSMYLCASSFWTANEQFFGPGTRLTVL.

In its sample, this clonotype was seen a few times. The gene calls are TRBV18 and TRBJ2-7, with 7 bases identical to TRBD1. This CDR3 has 18 residues. V was pared by 3 bases and J by 1 base, with 15 bases of the junction left unmatched. Germline CDR1 reads KGHSH; CDR2 reads LQKENI. The DNA for the CDR3 is TGTGCCAGCTCACCCTTCGTCCATGGCCGGGACAGATCCTACGAGCAGTACTTC. Its translation is CASSPFVHGRDRSYEQYF.

The chain links TRBV7-2 to TRBJ1-1; D gene unclear. CDR1 and CDR2 from the germline V gene are SGHTA and FQGNSA. The CDR3 sequence is 14 residues long. Trimming cost V 2 bases and J 4 bases, with 11 bases left between them. The CDR3 DNA follows: TGTGCCAGCAGCTTACGGGGTGCGAGCACTGAAGCTTTCTTT. Amino acid sequence: CASSLRGASTEAFF.

There are many counts of this clonotype. V gene TRBV4-1 combines with J gene TRBJ1-5, with D unresolved. The CDR3 runs to 17 residues. Trimming cost V 1 base and J 5 bases, with 18 bases left between them. CDR1 and CDR2 (germline): MGHRA, YSYEKL. The CDR3 nucleotides read TGCGCCAGCAGCCAAGCGGGTTGGCCAGTAAAAGATCAGCCCCAGCATTTT. The encoded protein is CASSQAGWPVKDQPQHF.

At least ten counts were recorded for this clonotype. V usage is TRBV5-1 and J usage is TRBJ1-5; D gene uncertain. The V gene's germline CDR1 is SGHRS and CDR2 YFSETQ. Trimming removed 4 bases at V and 4 bases at J, with 12 bases between. The CDR3 length is 14 residues. CDR3 region: CASSLVPGNQPQHF. The CDR3, as DNA: TGCGCCAGCAGCCTGGTCCCGGGTAATCAGCCCCAGCATTTT.

This clonotype has a handful of counts. V gene TRBV10-3 combines with J gene TRBJ2-4; no reliable D call. This CDR3 spans 15 amino acids. In germline, CDR1 is ENHRY, CDR2 SYGVKD. V lost 3 bases and J 1 base, leaving 10 bases between the germline ends. The CDR3 DNA is TGTGCCATCAGTGAAGAACGTTCTGCCAAAAACATTCAGTACTTC. This codes for CAISEERSAKNIQYF.

The rearrangement joins TRBV4-2 to TRBJ2-5; either TRBD1 or TRBD2 may supply D (6 bases each). V gave up 7 bases and J gave up 2 bases, with 26 bases separating them. Germline lookup yields CDR1 LGHNA and CDR2 YNFKEQ. The CDR3 contains 18 residues. CDR3: CASNPGQRLGTFQETQYF. The CDR3 DNA follows: TGTGCCAGCAACCCGGGACAAAGGCTGGGGACTTTTCAAGAGACCCAGTACTTC.

V usage is TRBV5-1 and J usage is TRBJ2-3, with D possibly matching TRBD1 (6 bases). The CDR3 contains 15 residues. The V end was cut by 4 bases, the J end by 1 base, with 13 bases between. Germline V gene data show CDR1 as SGHRS and CDR2 as YFSETQ. Written as DNA, the CDR3 is TGCGCCAGCAGCCTTTCCAAGGGGGGCACAGATACGCAGTATTTT. Its protein product is CASSLSKGGTDTQYF.

V gene TRBV5-4 combines with J gene TRBJ2-1; D ambiguous. Germline CDR1 reads SGHNT; CDR2 reads YYREEE (reference sequence). Between the trimmed V and J ends, which lost 0 bases and 6 bases, there was a span of 13 bases. The CDR3 contains 15 residues. The CDR3 nucleotides are TGTGCCAGCAGCTTGGTTCCTGATTTCTCCAATGAGCAGTTCTTC. Amino acids: CASSLVPDFSNEQFF.

This clonotype came up a few times. V and J are TRBV12-3 or TRBV12-4 and TRBJ2-1; 7 bases match TRBD2. This CDR3 is 16 amino acids long. V was pared by 7 bases and J by 4 bases, with 13 bases of the junction left unmatched. CDR3 coding DNA: TGTGCCAGCACCGGACTGCGCGGGGGATCATACAATGAGCAGTTCTTC. Translation gives CASTGLRGGSYNEQFF.

The sample holds many counts of this clonotype. The chain employs TRBV7-2 and TRBJ1-1; D might be TRBD1 (5 bases). Deletions cut 4 bases from V and 3 bases from J, with 12 bases between. In germline, CDR1 is SGHTA, CDR2 FQGNSA. The CDR3 extends over 14 amino acids. CDR3 residues: CASSSQGGDTEAFF. In nucleotides, the CDR3 is TGTGCCAGCAGCTCGCAGGGTGGGGACACTGAAGCTTTCTTT. The full variable domain, rest sourced from reference TRBV7-2 and TRBJ1-1, is GAGVSQSPSNKVTEKGKDVELRCDPISGHTALYWYRQSLGQGLEFLIYFQGNSAPDKSGLPSDRFSAERTGGSVSTLTIQRTQQEDSAVYLCASSSQGGDTEAFFGQGTRLTVV.